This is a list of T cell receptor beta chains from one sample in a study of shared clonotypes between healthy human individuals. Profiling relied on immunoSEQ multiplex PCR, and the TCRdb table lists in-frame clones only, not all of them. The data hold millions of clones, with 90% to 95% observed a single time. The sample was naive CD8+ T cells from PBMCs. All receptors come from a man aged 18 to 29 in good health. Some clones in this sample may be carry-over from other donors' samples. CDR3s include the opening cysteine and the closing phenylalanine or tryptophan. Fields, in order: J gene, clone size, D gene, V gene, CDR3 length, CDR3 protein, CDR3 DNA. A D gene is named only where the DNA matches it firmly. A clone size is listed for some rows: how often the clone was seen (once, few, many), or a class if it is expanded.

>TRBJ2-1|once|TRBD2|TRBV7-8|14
CASSFSGGSPEQFF
TGTGCCAGCAGCTTCAGCGGGGGGAGTCCGGAGCAGTTCTTC
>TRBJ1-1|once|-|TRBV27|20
CASRGTQQFELGATSTEAFF
TGTGCCAGCAGGGGTACACAACAGTTCGAATTGGGGGCGACTAGCACTGAAGCTTTCTTT
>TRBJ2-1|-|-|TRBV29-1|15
CSVAGLSYSYNEQFF
TGCAGCGTTGCGGGACTGTCCTATTCCTACAATGAGCAGTTCTTC
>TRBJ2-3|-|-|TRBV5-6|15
CASSRGFSSTDTQYF
TGTGCCAGCAGCCGGGGATTTTCTAGCACAGATACGCAGTATTTT
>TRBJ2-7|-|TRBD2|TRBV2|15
CASVGTSGRHPGQYF
TGTGCCAGCGTCGGGACTAGCGGGAGGCATCCTGGGCAGTACTTC
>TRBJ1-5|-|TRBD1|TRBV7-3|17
CASSASGDRTSNQPQHF
TGTGCCAGCAGCGCCTCAGGGGACAGGACCTCCAATCAGCCCCAGCATTTT
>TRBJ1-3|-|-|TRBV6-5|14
CASSYGGPGNTIYF
TGTGCCAGCAGTTACGGGGGGCCTGGAAACACCATATATTTT
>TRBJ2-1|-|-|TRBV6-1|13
CASWTLPYNEQFF
TGTGCCAGCTGGACTCTCCCCTACAATGAGCAGTTCTTC
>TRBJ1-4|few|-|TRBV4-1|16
CASSHGTDSTNEKLFF
TGCGCCAGCAGCCATGGGACGGATTCAACTAATGAAAAACTGTTTTTT
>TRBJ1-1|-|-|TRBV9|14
CASSVGRMNTEAFF
TGTGCCAGCAGCGTCGGACGGATGAACACTGAAGCTTTCTTT
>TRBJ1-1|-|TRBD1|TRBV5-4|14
CASSFDRGVTEAFF
TGTGCCAGCAGCTTTGACAGGGGTGTTACTGAAGCTTTCTTT
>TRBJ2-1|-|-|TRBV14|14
CASRGPGVGNEQFF
TGTGCCAGTAGGGGTCCTGGGGTAGGCAATGAGCAGTTCTTC
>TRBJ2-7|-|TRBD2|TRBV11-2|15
CASSFGQTSGYEQYF
TGTGCCAGCAGCTTCGGCCAGACTAGCGGCTACGAGCAGTACTTC
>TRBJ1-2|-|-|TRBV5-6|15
CASSPGTDSYYGYTF
TGTGCCAGCAGCCCCGGGACTGATTCCTACTATGGCTACACCTTC
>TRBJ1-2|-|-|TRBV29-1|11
CSVGVNYGYTF
TGCAGCGTTGGGGTGAACTATGGCTACACCTTC
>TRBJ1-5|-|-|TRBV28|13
CASSLYPSQPQHF
TGTGCCAGCAGTTTATACCCATCGCAGCCCCAGCATTTT
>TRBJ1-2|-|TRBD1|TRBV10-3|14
CAIRLDRGDYGYTF
TGTGCCATCAGGCTGGACAGGGGGGACTATGGCTACACCTTC
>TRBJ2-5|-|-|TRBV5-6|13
CASSLGLKETQYF
TGTGCCAGCAGCTTGGGACTCAAAGAGACCCAGTACTTC
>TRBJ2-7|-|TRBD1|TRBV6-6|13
CASRGQDSDEQYF
TGTGCCAGCAGAGGACAGGACTCCGACGAGCAGTACTTC
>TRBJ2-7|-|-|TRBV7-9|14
CASSLGPGRDGQYF
TGTGCCAGCAGCTTAGGACCCGGACGAGACGGGCAGTACTTC
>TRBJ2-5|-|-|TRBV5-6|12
CASSLDWETQYF
TGTGCCAGCAGCTTGGATTGGGAGACCCAGTACTTC
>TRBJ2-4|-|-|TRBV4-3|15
CASSLTRIAKNIQYF
TGCGCCAGCAGCTTAACCCGAATAGCCAAAAACATTCAGTACTTC
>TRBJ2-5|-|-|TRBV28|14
CASSQQGFQETQYF
TGTGCCAGCAGTCAACAGGGTTTCCAAGAGACCCAGTACTTC
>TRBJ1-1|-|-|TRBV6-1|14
CASSPTGMNTEAFF
TGTGCCAGCAGCCCGACAGGAATGAACACTGAAGCTTTCTTT
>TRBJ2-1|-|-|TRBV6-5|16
CASSYSKARPGNEQFF
TGTGCCAGCAGTTACTCGAAGGCAAGACCGGGGAATGAGCAGTTCTTC
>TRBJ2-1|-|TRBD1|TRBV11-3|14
CASSFDREEDEQFF
TGTGCCAGCAGCTTCGACAGGGAAGAGGATGAGCAGTTCTTC
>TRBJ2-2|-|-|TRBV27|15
CASRILFANTGELFF
TGTGCCAGCCGGATATTATTCGCGAACACCGGGGAGCTGTTTTTT
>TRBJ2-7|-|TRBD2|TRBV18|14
CASSPSGGGYEQYF
TGTGCCAGCTCACCTAGCGGGGGGGGATACGAGCAGTACTTC
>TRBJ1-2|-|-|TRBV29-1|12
CSVRGGAGGYTF
TGCAGCGTTCGCGGGGGGGCGGGAGGCTACACCTTC
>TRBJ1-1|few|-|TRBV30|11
CAWNQRLGAFF
TGTGCCTGGAACCAAAGGTTGGGGGCTTTCTTT
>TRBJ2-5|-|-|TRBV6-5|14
CASSYEGDQETQYF
TGTGCCAGCAGTTACGAGGGCGATCAAGAGACCCAGTACTTC